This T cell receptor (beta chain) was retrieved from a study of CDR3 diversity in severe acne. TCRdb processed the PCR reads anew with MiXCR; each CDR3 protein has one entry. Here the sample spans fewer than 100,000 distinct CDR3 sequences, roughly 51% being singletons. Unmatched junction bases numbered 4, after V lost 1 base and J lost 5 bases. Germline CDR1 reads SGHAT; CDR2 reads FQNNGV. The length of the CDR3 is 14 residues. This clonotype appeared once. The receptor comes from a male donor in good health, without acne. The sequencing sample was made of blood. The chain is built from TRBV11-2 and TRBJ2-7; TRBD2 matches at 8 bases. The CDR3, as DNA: TGTGCCAGCAGCTTAGCGGGAGGGCGGGACGAGCAGTACTTC. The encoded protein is CASSLAGGRDEQYF.